The T cell receptor (beta chain) under discussion was sequenced for a study of cytomegalovirus exposure and HLA in healthy donors. CDR3 length: 16 residues. The V end was cut by 5 bases, the J end by 0 bases, with 14 bases between. Germline V gene sequence: CDR1 SGHRS, CDR2 YFSETQ. Vbeta (60) and Jbeta (13) primers were used in the PCR. Method: immunoSEQ multiplex PCR; TCRdb's copy keeps in-frame clones and lacks some. The sample gives fewer than 250,000 clones, roughly 83% of which show up once; roughly 1.6% is in the top ten. Input material: PBMCs. V is TRBV5-1 and J is TRBJ1-4; D gene uncertain. The TCR comes from a woman in her forties or fifties in good health and CMV-seronegative. The CDR3 region is CASSRDIISTNEKLFF. In DNA form, the CDR3 reads TGCGCCAGCAGTCGAGACATTATATCAACTAATGAAAAACTGTTTTTT.